This T cell receptor beta chain was profiled in a study of glioma-infiltrating T cells. Remarks on this clonotype: The antigen remains unidentified. Being one base from a much bigger clone, this may be a read error.

The CDR3 length is 14 residues. With 5 bases removed from V and 9 bases from J, the gap between germline ends came to 17 bases. Germline loops: CDR1 LNHDA, CDR2 SQIVND (reference sequence). Broader study findings: Tissue and blood shared very few CDR3 sequences. Tissue-blood divergence was below expectation in non-neoplastic patients, above in gliomas.

Using RNA template, CDR3s of TCR alpha and beta were amplified with iRepertoire arm-PCR. MiXCR, run by TCRdb on the multiplex PCR reads, gives a single entry per CDR3 protein. This table holds roughly 120,000 distinct CDR3 sequences, roughly 24% found once. The rearrangement joins TRBV19 to TRBJ1-5; possibly TRBD1 for D (5 bases). The sample was glioma tissue, nonneoplastic brain tissue, or PBMCs (not recorded which). The receptor was isolated from a human donor with low-grade glioma or glioblastoma, undergoing nonglioma brain surgery, or in good health (not recorded which). DNA of the CDR3: TGTGCCAGTAGTCCCGGGGGAGCTGAACGGCCCCAGCATTTT. It specifies CASSPGGAERPQHF.